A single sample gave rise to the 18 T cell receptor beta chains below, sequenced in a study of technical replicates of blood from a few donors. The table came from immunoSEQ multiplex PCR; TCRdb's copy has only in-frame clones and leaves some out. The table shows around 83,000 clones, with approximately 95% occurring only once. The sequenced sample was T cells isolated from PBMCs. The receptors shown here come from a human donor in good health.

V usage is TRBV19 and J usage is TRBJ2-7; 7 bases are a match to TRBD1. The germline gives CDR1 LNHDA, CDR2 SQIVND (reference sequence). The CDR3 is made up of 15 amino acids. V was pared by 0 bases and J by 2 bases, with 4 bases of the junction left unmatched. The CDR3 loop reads CASSIDPTGTYEQYF. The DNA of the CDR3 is TGTGCCAGTAGTATAGACCCGACAGGGACCTACGAGCAGTACTTC.

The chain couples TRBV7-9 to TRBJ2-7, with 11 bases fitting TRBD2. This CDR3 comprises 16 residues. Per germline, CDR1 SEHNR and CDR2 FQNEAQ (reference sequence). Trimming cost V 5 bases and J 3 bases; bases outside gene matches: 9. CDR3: CASSIGVAGGVYEQYF. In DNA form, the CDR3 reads TGTGCCAGCAGCATAGGGGTAGCGGGGGGGGTCTACGAGCAGTACTTC. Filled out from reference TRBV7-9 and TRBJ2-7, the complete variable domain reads DTGVSQNPRHKITKRGQNVTFRCDPISEHNRLYWYRQTLGQGPEFLTYFQNEAQLEKSRLLSDRFSAERPKGSFSTLEIQRTEQGDSAMYLCASSIGVAGGVYEQYFGPGTRLTVT.

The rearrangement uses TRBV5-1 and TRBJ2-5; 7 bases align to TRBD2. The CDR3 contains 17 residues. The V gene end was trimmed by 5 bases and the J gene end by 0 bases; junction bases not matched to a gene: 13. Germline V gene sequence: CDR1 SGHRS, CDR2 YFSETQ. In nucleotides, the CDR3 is TGCGCCAGCAGTCGGGACGAACCGGGACTATACCAAGAGACCCAGTACTTC. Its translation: CASSRDEPGLYQETQYF. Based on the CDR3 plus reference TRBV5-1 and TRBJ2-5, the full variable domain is KAGVTQTPRYLIKTRGQQVTLSCSPISGHRSVSWYQQTPGQGLQFLFEYFSETQRNKGNFPGRFSGRQFSNSRSEMNVSTLELGDSALYLCASSRDEPGLYQETQYFGPGTRLLVL.

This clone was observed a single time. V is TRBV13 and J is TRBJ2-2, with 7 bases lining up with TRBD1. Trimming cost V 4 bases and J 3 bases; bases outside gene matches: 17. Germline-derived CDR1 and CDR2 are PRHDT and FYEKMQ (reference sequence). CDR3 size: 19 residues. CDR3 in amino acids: CASSSWTGQPENYTGELFF. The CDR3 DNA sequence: TGTGCCAGCAGCTCGTGGACAGGACAGCCAGAAAATTACACCGGGGAGCTGTTTTTT. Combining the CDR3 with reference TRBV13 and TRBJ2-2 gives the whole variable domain AAGVIQSPRHLIKEKRETATLKCYPIPRHDTVYWYQQGPGQDPQFLISFYEKMQSDKGSIPDRFSAQQFSDYHSELNMSSLELGDSALYFCASSSWTGQPENYTGELFFGEGSRLTVL.

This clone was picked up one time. The CDR3 nucleotides read TGTGCCAGTAGTATGGTCGGGGAGAGCACAGATACGCAGTATTTT. Its protein is CASSMVGESTDTQYF. The rearrangement joins TRBV19 to TRBJ2-3; D perhaps matches TRBD2 (5 bases). Germline V gene sequence: CDR1 LNHDA, CDR2 SQIVND (reference sequence). V dropped 3 bases and J dropped 0 bases, with 10 bases sitting between them. The CDR3 spans 15 residues. The complete variable domain, with remaining parts taken from reference TRBV19 and TRBJ2-3, reads DGGITQSPKYLFRKEGQNVTLSCEQNLNHDAMYWYRQDPGQGLRLIYYSQIVNDFQKGDIAEGYSVSREKKESFPLTVTSAQKNPTAFYLCASSMVGESTDTQYFGPGTRLTVL.

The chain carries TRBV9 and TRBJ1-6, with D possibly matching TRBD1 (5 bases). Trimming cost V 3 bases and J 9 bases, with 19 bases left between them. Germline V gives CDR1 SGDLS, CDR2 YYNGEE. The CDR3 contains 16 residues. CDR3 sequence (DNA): TGTGCCAGCAGCGCGGGGGAGCTGGGGGTAGGTTCACCCCTCCACTTT. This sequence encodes CASSAGELGVGSPLHF. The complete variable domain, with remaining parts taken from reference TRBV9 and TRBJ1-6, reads DSGVTQTPKHLITATGQRVTLRCSPRSGDLSVYWYQQSLDQGLQFLIQYYNGEERAKGNILERFSAQQFPDLHSELNLSSLELGDSALYFCASSAGELGVGSPLHFGNGTRLTVT.

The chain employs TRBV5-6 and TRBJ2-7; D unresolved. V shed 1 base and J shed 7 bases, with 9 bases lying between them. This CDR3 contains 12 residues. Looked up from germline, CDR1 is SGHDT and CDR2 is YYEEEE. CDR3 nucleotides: TGTGCCAGCAGCTTGTTGGCCAGGGAGCAGTACTTC. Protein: CASSLLAREQYF.

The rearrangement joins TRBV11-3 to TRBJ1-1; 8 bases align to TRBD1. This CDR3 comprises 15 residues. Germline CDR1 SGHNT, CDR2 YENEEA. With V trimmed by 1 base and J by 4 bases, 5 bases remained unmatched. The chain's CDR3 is CASSLGTGSSTEAFF. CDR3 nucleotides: TGTGCCAGCAGCTTAGGGACAGGGTCAAGCACTGAAGCTTTCTTT.

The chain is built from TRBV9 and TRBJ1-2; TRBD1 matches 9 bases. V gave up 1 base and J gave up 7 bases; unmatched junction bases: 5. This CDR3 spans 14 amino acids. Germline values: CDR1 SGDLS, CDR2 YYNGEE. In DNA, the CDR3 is TGTGCCAGCAGCGTACAGACAGGGGGTTCTGGCTACACCTTC. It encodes CASSVQTGGSGYTF.

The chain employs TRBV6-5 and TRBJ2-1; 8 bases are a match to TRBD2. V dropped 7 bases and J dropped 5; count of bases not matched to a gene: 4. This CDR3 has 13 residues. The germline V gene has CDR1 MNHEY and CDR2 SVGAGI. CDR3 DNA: TGTGCCAGCACGACTAGCGTTAACAATGAGCAGTTCTTC. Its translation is CASTTSVNNEQFF.

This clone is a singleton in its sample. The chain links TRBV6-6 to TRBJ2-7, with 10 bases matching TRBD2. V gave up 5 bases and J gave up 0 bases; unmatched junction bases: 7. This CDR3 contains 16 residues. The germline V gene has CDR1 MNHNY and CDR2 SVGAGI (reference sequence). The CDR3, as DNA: TGTGCCAGCAGTCATAATAGCGGGGGGATCTCCTACGAGCAGTACTTC. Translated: CASSHNSGGISYEQYF.

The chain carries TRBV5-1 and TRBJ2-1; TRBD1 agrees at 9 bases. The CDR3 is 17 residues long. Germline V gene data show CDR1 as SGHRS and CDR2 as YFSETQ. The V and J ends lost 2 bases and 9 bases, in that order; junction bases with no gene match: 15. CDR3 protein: CASSFIGTGFILSEQFF. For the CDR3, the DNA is TGCGCCAGCAGCTTTATCGGGACAGGGTTTATACTAAGTGAGCAGTTCTTC.

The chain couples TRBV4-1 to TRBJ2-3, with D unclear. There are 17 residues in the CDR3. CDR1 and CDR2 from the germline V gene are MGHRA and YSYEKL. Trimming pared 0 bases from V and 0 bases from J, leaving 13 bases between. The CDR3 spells CASSQERFGVSTDTQYF. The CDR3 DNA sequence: TGCGCCAGCAGCCAAGAAAGGTTCGGAGTTAGCACAGATACGCAGTATTTT.

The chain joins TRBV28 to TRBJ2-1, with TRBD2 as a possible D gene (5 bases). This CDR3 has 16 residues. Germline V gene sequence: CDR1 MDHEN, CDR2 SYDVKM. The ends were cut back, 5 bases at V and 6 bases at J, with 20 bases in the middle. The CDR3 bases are TGTGCCAGCAGTCCCTGGGCAACGGGGAGTTCCAATGAGCAGTTCTTC. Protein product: CASSPWATGSSNEQFF.

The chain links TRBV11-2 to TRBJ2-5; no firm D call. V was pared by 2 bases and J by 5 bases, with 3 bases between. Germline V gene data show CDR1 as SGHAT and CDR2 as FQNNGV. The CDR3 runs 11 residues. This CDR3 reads CASSLLETQYF. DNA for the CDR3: TGTGCCAGCAGCTTACTGGAGACCCAGTACTTC. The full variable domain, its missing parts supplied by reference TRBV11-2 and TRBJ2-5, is EAGVAQSPRYKIIEKRQSVAFWCNPISGHATLYWYQQILGQGPKLLIQFQNNGVVDDSQLPKDRFSAERLKGVDSTLKIQPAKLEDSAVYLCASSLLETQYFGPGTRLLVL.

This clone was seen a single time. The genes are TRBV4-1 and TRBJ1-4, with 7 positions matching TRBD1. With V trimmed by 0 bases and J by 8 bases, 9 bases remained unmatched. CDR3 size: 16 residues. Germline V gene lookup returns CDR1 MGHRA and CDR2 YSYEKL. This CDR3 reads CASSQERGLGLEKLFF. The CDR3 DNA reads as TGCGCCAGCAGCCAAGAGAGGGGGCTTGGTTTGGAAAAACTGTTTTTT.

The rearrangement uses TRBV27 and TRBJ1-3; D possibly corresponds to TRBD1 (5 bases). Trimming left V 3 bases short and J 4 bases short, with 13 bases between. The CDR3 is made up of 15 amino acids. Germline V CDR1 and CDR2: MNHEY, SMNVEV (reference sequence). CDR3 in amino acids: CASSFSGGSGNTIYF. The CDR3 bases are TGTGCCAGCAGTTTTTCGGGGGGAAGCGGAAACACCATATATTTT.

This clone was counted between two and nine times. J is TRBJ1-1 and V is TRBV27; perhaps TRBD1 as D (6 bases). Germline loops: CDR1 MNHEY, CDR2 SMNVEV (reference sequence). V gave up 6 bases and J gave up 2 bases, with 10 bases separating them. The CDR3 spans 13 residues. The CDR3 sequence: CASRRGRNTEAFF. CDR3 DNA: TGTGCCAGCAGGAGGGGGAGAAACACTGAAGCTTTCTTT.